These 12 T cell receptor beta chains were all obtained from the same sample, sequenced in a study of control samples from healthy donors and cancer patients (dated by TCRdb to about 2020). The method was the immunoSEQ multiplex PCR assay. Held by TCRdb, this immuneACCESS table contains in-frame sequences only and omits some clones. Under half of the omission traces to an unresolved V gene where checked; the cause of the rest is unknown. This sample holds about 120,000 clones; nearly 95% were observed only once. The top ten clones comprise roughly 2.6% of the sample. Sequencing was performed on blood. The receptors were gathered from a man between 25 and 39 years old in good health.

The rearrangement uses TRBV7-8 and TRBJ1-1; TRBD1 is a possible D gene (5 bases). Trimming took 5 bases from V and 7 from J, leaving 20 bases between them. CDR1 is SGHVS and CDR2 is FQNEAQ in the germline V gene. The CDR3 extends over 15 amino acids. The CDR3 DNA is TGTGCCAGCAGCCCGTCCGGGACGGAGGGGCGTGAAGCTTTCTTT. It encodes CASSPSGTEGREAFF.

The chain has TRBV5-6 and TRBJ2-7; tentatively, D is TRBD1 or TRBD2 (5 bases each). Trimming pared 3 bases from V and 2 bases from J, leaving 12 bases between. The CDR3 is 14 residues long. Per the germline V gene, CDR1 is SGHDT and CDR2 is YYEEEE. The CDR3 bases are TGTGCCAGCAGCTCTGGGACCGCTACCTACGAGCAGTACTTC. Protein: CASSSGTATYEQYF.

The genes are TRBV27 and TRBJ1-1; 7 bases align to TRBD1. V was clipped by 6 bases and J by 1 base; unmatched bases: 8. This CDR3 has 15 amino acids. Germline loops: CDR1 MNHEY, CDR2 SMNVEV (reference sequence). The chain's CDR3 is CASSSTRTGNTEAFF. The CDR3 region has the DNA TGTGCCAGCAGCTCCACTCGGACAGGGAACACTGAAGCTTTCTTT.

The DNA of the CDR3 is TGTGCCAGCAGCCTTAGCCCTGACAGGGCTTTGAACACTGAAGCTTTCTTT. This gives the protein CASSLSPDRALNTEAFF. The chain recombines TRBV7-8 with TRBJ1-1, with TRBD1 matching 7 bases. Trimming took 5 bases from V and 0 from J; bases not matched to a gene: 12. Germline CDR1 reads SGHVS; CDR2 reads FQNEAQ. The CDR3 runs 17 residues.

The rearrangement links TRBV3-1 (or the pseudogene TRBV3-2) to TRBJ1-4; D uncertain. This CDR3 is built from 11 residues. Germline-derived CDR1 and CDR2 are LGHDT and YNNKEL (reference sequence). Trimming took off 6 bases at V and 10 bases at J, with 9 bases between the two ends. For the CDR3, the DNA is TGTGCCAGCAGTCACAACGGAAAACTGTTTTTT. Translation: CASSHNGKLFF.

V is TRBV11-3 and J is TRBJ2-1, with a tentative D call TRBD1 (5 bases). Trimming pared 5 bases from V and 4 bases from J, leaving 6 bases between. Germline V gene sequence: CDR1 SGHNT, CDR2 YENEEA. CDR3 length: 12 amino acids. As DNA, the CDR3 is TGTGCCAGCAGCGGGGCATACAATGAGCAGTTCTTC. This encodes CASSGAYNEQFF.

This chain uses TRBV4-1 with TRBJ1-4; no clear D. V gave up 1 base and J gave up 8 bases, with 11 bases separating them. The CDR3 is 14 residues long. CDR1 is MGHRA, CDR2 YSYEKL, per germline. The CDR3 DNA sequence: TGCGCCAGCAGCCAAGCTGGGGTCTGGGAAAAACTGTTTTTT. It specifies CASSQAGVWEKLFF.

The rearrangement joins TRBV7-2 to TRBJ2-5; D not certain. CDR1 and CDR2 from the germline V gene are SGHTA and FQGNSA. V gave up 1 base and J gave up 3 bases, with 12 bases separating them. CDR3 length: 15 amino acids. The CDR3 bases are TGTGCCAGCAGCTTAGGATCGGCATACGAAGAGACCCAGTACTTC. It translates to CASSLGSAYEETQYF.

This chain joins TRBV5-1 and TRBJ2-6; D is undetermined. CDR1 SGHRS and CDR2 YFSETQ come from the germline V gene. This CDR3 contains 15 residues. V shed 0 bases and J shed 6 bases, with 10 bases lying between them. The CDR3 loop reads CASSLVAGVANVLTF. In DNA, the CDR3 is TGCGCCAGCAGCTTGGTGGCAGGAGTGGCCAACGTCCTGACTTTC.

V and J are TRBV28 and TRBJ2-7, with D possibly being TRBD1 (6 bases). Trimming stripped 3 bases from V and 2 bases from J, with 14 bases between. Germline-derived CDR1 and CDR2 are MDHEN and SYDVKM. The CDR3 length is 15 residues. CDR3 residues: CASSLIRGQTYEQYF. The CDR3 region has the DNA TGTGCCAGCAGTTTGATCAGGGGACAAACCTACGAGCAGTACTTC.

The rearrangement links TRBV5-1 to TRBJ2-3, with 12 bases fitting TRBD2. The V gene's germline CDR1 is SGHRS and CDR2 YFSETQ. This CDR3 contains 19 residues. J gave up 2 bases and V 1 base, and 11 bases lay outside the gene matches. The CDR3 nucleotides read TGCGCCAGCAGCTTGACTAGCGGGGGGCGACTGTGGTCCACAGATACGCAGTATTTT. This translates into CASSLTSGGRLWSTDTQYF.

The chain is built from TRBV19 and TRBJ2-7, with unresolved D. The CDR3 covers 14 residues. Germline lookup yields CDR1 LNHDA and CDR2 SQIVND (reference sequence). Trimming left V 8 bases short and J 0 bases short, with 14 bases between. The CDR3 loop reads CASSRTVSSYEQYF. As DNA, the CDR3 is TGTGCCAGTTCTCGGACCGTGAGCTCCTACGAGCAGTACTTC.